The 18 T cell receptor beta chains given below trace back to one sample, sequenced in a study of cytomegalovirus exposure and HLA in healthy donors. A multiplex PCR was run with 60 Vbeta primers and 13 Jbeta primers. TCRdb keeps only in-frame clones here, not all; method: immunoSEQ multiplex PCR. The sample carries about 88,000 clones, just under 70% recorded once. The sequenced material came from PBMCs. All receptors come from a man aged 45-60 years in good health and CMV-seronegative.

J is TRBJ2-2 and V is TRBV4-2; tentatively, D is TRBD2 (7 bases). The CDR3 totals 17 residues. Germline lookup yields CDR1 LGHNA and CDR2 YNFKEQ. V was trimmed by 2 bases and J by 4 bases, leaving 17 bases between them. The CDR3 region has the DNA TGTGCCAGCAGCCAACCAAAGGGGGGGATCGGCACCGGGGAGCTGTTTTTT. It yields the protein CASSQPKGGIGTGELFF.

This clone was found a few times. This chain uses TRBV27 with TRBJ2-4; weak D call: TRBD2 (6 bases). The CDR3 has 16 residues. Trimming removed 6 bases at V and 3 bases at J, with 18 bases between. Looked up from germline, CDR1 is MNHEY and CDR2 is SMNVEV (reference sequence). CDR3 loop: CASSRDFRVLKNIQYF. The DNA of the CDR3 is TGTGCCAGCAGCCGGGACTTCCGTGTGCTCAAAAACATTCAGTACTTC.

This chain joins TRBV11-2 and TRBJ1-3; D uncertain. V dropped 2 bases and J dropped 3 bases, with 5 bases sitting between them. Germline-derived CDR1 and CDR2 are SGHAT and FQNNGV. The CDR3 contains 13 residues. The DNA of the CDR3 is TGTGCCAGCAGCTTAATTCATGGAAACACCATATATTTT. It yields the protein CASSLIHGNTIYF.

The table lists this clone with a few counts. This sequence joins TRBV5-1 and TRBJ2-7; perhaps TRBD2 as D (5 bases). CDR1 and CDR2 (germline): SGHRS, YFSETQ. Trimming took off 0 bases at V and 9 bases at J, with 13 bases between the two ends. The CDR3 is made up of 13 amino acids. CDR3 nucleotides: TGCGCCAGCAGCTTGGGGGCTGGGAGCGGGCAGTACTTC. Translation gives CASSLGAGSGQYF.

The chain couples TRBV6-1 to TRBJ2-3, with D tentatively TRBD2 (5 bases). Per the germline V gene, CDR1 is MNHNS and CDR2 is SASEGT. Trimming pared 5 bases from V and 14 bases from J, leaving 14 bases between. The CDR3 contains 11 residues. This CDR3 is CASSLAGRGYF. CDR3 nucleotide sequence: TGTGCCAGCAGTCTGGCTGGTCGGGGGTATTTT.

The chain uses TRBV18 and TRBJ1-6; D remains unclear. CDR3 length: 14 residues. CDR1 is KGHSH, CDR2 LQKENI, per germline. V was cut by 3 bases and J by 4 bases, with 7 bases left in between. The CDR3 sequence: CASSPSRYNSPLHF. In DNA, the CDR3 is TGTGCCAGCTCACCCTCGCGTTATAATTCACCCCTCCACTTT.

This clone was recorded a few times. CDR3 protein: CATGDRGYGYTF. In nucleotides, the CDR3 is TGTGCCACTGGTGACAGGGGCTATGGCTACACCTTC. The chain is built from TRBV28 and TRBJ1-2; 8 nucleotides agree with TRBD1. Germline assignment: CDR1 MDHEN and CDR2 SYDVKM. V was pared by 10 bases and J by 4 bases, with 5 bases of the junction left unmatched. The CDR3 is 12 amino acids.

V gene TRBV4-1 combines with J gene TRBJ2-4; possible D gene TRBD2, 6 bases. The CDR3 is 18 amino acids. V was trimmed by 4 bases and J by 1 base, leaving 20 bases between them. The germline gives CDR1 MGHRA, CDR2 YSYEKL. The CDR3 nucleotides read TGCGCCAGCAGCCCCCCGCCCGGGCGGGAAGGGGCCAAAAACATTCAGTACTTC. This translates into CASSPPPGREGAKNIQYF.

This clone showed up just a few times. The rearrangement uses TRBV5-8 and TRBJ1-5; D perhaps matches TRBD1 (6 bases). The length of the CDR3 is 14 residues. V was trimmed by 3 bases and J by 3 bases, leaving 10 bases between them. In germline, CDR1 is SGHTS, CDR2 YDEGEE. This chain's CDR3 is CASSSTGSNQPQHF. CDR3 nucleotides: TGTGCCAGCAGCTCTACAGGGTCCAATCAGCCCCAGCATTTT.

Notes on this clone: This sample also contains other DNA sequences that code for the same CDR3. The chain employs TRBV2 and TRBJ2-5; D ambiguous. The length of the CDR3 is 15 residues. Per the germline V gene, CDR1 is SNHLY and CDR2 is FYNNEI. Trimming stripped 4 bases from V and 1 base from J, with 13 bases between. The CDR3 protein is CASSADTNPQETQYF. Here the CDR3 DNA reads TGTGCCAGCAGTGCAGACACAAACCCCCAAGAGACCCAGTACTTC. The whole variable domain, filled in from reference TRBV2 and TRBJ2-5, reads EPEVTQTPSHQVTQMGQEVILRCVPISNHLYFYWYRQILGQKVEFLVSFYNNEISEKSEIFDDQFSVERPDGSNFTLKIRSTKLEDSAMYFCASSADTNPQETQYFGPGTRLLVL.

CDR3 amino acids: CASSKVEGRGRGYEQYV. The CDR3 region has the DNA TGTGCCAGCAGCAAAGTTGAGGGCAGGGGGCGAGGCTACGAGCAGTACGTC. V gene TRBV21-1 combines with J gene TRBJ2-7; TRBD1, the D gene given by the table, was not confirmed from the DNA. TRBV21-1 is a documented pseudogene. CDR3 length: 17 amino acids.

The chain carries TRBV4-1 and TRBJ2-1; a possible D gene is TRBD2 (5 bases). Germline-derived CDR1 and CDR2 are MGHRA and YSYEKL. The V end lost 4 bases, the J end lost 0 bases, and 16 bases lay between the germline ends. This CDR3 has 17 residues. The CDR3 sequence: CASSPLGVGSSYNEQFF. DNA for the CDR3: TGCGCCAGCAGCCCCTTGGGCGTAGGGAGCTCCTACAATGAGCAGTTCTTC.

V is TRBV4-1 and J is TRBJ2-5, with 7 positions matching TRBD2. The V gene's germline CDR1 is MGHRA and CDR2 YSYEKL. CDR3 length equals 13 residues. V shed 1 base and J 7 bases; nucleotides not matched to a gene: 3. CDR3 sequence: CASSQGEGGTQYF. CDR3 bases: TGCGCCAGCAGCCAAGGGGAGGGCGGGACCCAGTACTTC.

The rearrangement uses TRBV10-3 and TRBJ2-1, with 9 positions matching TRBD1. J lost 2 bases, V lost 6 bases, and 2 bases had no gene match. This CDR3 region has 14 residues. In germline, CDR1 is ENHRY, CDR2 SYGVKD. The CDR3 nucleotides are TGTGCCATCAGGGGACAGGGTACCTACAATGAGCAGTTCTTC. Translating it yields CAIRGQGTYNEQFF.

This clone has just a few counts. The chain combines TRBV5-6 with TRBJ2-7, with D maybe TRBD2 (6 bases). Germline V gene data show CDR1 as SGHDT and CDR2 as YYEEEE. The length of the CDR3 is 15 residues. Deletions cut 5 bases from V and 2 bases from J, with 17 bases between. CDR3 nucleotide sequence: TGTGCCAGCAGTCGCGGGACGGATAGTACCTACGAGCAGTACTTC. This codes for CASSRGTDSTYEQYF.

The chain recombines TRBV4-1 with TRBJ2-7, with 8 positions matching TRBD2. CDR1 is MGHRA and CDR2 is YSYEKL in the germline V gene. With V trimmed by 3 bases and J by 0 bases, 4 bases remained unmatched. The CDR3 consists of 15 residues. CDR3 DNA: TGCGCCAGCAGCCATCCGGGAGGGGCCTCCTACGAGCAGTACTTC. This translates into CASSHPGGASYEQYF.

The rearrangement links TRBV5-4 to TRBJ2-7; D might be TRBD1 or TRBD2, each matching 5 bases. The CDR3 contains 16 residues. The germline CDR1 and CDR2 sequences are SGHNT and YYREEE (reference sequence). Trimming took off 0 bases at V and 6 bases at J, with 19 bases between the two ends. CDR3 sequence (DNA): TGTGCCAGCAGCTTGGCCCTGACGTCAGGTGGGGGCGAGCAGTACGTC. Translated: CASSLALTSGGGEQYV.

The chain is built from TRBV28 and TRBJ1-5, with no clear D. Deletions cut 6 bases from V and 0 bases from J, with 9 bases between. Germline CDR1 MDHEN, CDR2 SYDVKM. The CDR3 spans 14 residues. In DNA, the CDR3 is TGTGCCAGCAGGCGAGCCTTTAGCAATCAGCCCCAGCATTTT. This codes for CASRRAFSNQPQHF.